This T cell receptor (beta chain) originates from a study of blood T cell repertoires in COVID-19. Study summary: Acute and convalescent COVID-19 specimens originated in the United States, Italy and Spain. PBMCs, B-cell-depleted T cells, or T cells provided the cDNA or gDNA that made up the material.

Authors' analysis steps: For nucleated cells, counts were estimated from reference gene primer amplification. TCRdb's table, derived via immunoSEQ multiplex PCR, lists solely in-frame clones and lacks some. The DNA gave D and trimming, while V, J and clone size come from that table. Found here are more than 90,000 clones, around 80% of them singletons; the top ten hold around 6.6%. The V gene end was trimmed by 2 bases and the J gene end by 6 bases; junction bases not matched to a gene: 3. The CDR3 contains 13 residues. Germline CDR1 and CDR2: MNHEY and SVGAGI. This chain uses TRBV6-5 with TRBJ1-2; TRBD1 matches at 7 bases. This clonotype was sampled from a man aged 65-85 years with acute or convalescent COVID-19. Material: peripheral blood. For the CDR3, the DNA is TGTGCCAGCAGTTACCGCGGACAGGATGGCTACACCTTC. Translation: CASSYRGQDGYTF.